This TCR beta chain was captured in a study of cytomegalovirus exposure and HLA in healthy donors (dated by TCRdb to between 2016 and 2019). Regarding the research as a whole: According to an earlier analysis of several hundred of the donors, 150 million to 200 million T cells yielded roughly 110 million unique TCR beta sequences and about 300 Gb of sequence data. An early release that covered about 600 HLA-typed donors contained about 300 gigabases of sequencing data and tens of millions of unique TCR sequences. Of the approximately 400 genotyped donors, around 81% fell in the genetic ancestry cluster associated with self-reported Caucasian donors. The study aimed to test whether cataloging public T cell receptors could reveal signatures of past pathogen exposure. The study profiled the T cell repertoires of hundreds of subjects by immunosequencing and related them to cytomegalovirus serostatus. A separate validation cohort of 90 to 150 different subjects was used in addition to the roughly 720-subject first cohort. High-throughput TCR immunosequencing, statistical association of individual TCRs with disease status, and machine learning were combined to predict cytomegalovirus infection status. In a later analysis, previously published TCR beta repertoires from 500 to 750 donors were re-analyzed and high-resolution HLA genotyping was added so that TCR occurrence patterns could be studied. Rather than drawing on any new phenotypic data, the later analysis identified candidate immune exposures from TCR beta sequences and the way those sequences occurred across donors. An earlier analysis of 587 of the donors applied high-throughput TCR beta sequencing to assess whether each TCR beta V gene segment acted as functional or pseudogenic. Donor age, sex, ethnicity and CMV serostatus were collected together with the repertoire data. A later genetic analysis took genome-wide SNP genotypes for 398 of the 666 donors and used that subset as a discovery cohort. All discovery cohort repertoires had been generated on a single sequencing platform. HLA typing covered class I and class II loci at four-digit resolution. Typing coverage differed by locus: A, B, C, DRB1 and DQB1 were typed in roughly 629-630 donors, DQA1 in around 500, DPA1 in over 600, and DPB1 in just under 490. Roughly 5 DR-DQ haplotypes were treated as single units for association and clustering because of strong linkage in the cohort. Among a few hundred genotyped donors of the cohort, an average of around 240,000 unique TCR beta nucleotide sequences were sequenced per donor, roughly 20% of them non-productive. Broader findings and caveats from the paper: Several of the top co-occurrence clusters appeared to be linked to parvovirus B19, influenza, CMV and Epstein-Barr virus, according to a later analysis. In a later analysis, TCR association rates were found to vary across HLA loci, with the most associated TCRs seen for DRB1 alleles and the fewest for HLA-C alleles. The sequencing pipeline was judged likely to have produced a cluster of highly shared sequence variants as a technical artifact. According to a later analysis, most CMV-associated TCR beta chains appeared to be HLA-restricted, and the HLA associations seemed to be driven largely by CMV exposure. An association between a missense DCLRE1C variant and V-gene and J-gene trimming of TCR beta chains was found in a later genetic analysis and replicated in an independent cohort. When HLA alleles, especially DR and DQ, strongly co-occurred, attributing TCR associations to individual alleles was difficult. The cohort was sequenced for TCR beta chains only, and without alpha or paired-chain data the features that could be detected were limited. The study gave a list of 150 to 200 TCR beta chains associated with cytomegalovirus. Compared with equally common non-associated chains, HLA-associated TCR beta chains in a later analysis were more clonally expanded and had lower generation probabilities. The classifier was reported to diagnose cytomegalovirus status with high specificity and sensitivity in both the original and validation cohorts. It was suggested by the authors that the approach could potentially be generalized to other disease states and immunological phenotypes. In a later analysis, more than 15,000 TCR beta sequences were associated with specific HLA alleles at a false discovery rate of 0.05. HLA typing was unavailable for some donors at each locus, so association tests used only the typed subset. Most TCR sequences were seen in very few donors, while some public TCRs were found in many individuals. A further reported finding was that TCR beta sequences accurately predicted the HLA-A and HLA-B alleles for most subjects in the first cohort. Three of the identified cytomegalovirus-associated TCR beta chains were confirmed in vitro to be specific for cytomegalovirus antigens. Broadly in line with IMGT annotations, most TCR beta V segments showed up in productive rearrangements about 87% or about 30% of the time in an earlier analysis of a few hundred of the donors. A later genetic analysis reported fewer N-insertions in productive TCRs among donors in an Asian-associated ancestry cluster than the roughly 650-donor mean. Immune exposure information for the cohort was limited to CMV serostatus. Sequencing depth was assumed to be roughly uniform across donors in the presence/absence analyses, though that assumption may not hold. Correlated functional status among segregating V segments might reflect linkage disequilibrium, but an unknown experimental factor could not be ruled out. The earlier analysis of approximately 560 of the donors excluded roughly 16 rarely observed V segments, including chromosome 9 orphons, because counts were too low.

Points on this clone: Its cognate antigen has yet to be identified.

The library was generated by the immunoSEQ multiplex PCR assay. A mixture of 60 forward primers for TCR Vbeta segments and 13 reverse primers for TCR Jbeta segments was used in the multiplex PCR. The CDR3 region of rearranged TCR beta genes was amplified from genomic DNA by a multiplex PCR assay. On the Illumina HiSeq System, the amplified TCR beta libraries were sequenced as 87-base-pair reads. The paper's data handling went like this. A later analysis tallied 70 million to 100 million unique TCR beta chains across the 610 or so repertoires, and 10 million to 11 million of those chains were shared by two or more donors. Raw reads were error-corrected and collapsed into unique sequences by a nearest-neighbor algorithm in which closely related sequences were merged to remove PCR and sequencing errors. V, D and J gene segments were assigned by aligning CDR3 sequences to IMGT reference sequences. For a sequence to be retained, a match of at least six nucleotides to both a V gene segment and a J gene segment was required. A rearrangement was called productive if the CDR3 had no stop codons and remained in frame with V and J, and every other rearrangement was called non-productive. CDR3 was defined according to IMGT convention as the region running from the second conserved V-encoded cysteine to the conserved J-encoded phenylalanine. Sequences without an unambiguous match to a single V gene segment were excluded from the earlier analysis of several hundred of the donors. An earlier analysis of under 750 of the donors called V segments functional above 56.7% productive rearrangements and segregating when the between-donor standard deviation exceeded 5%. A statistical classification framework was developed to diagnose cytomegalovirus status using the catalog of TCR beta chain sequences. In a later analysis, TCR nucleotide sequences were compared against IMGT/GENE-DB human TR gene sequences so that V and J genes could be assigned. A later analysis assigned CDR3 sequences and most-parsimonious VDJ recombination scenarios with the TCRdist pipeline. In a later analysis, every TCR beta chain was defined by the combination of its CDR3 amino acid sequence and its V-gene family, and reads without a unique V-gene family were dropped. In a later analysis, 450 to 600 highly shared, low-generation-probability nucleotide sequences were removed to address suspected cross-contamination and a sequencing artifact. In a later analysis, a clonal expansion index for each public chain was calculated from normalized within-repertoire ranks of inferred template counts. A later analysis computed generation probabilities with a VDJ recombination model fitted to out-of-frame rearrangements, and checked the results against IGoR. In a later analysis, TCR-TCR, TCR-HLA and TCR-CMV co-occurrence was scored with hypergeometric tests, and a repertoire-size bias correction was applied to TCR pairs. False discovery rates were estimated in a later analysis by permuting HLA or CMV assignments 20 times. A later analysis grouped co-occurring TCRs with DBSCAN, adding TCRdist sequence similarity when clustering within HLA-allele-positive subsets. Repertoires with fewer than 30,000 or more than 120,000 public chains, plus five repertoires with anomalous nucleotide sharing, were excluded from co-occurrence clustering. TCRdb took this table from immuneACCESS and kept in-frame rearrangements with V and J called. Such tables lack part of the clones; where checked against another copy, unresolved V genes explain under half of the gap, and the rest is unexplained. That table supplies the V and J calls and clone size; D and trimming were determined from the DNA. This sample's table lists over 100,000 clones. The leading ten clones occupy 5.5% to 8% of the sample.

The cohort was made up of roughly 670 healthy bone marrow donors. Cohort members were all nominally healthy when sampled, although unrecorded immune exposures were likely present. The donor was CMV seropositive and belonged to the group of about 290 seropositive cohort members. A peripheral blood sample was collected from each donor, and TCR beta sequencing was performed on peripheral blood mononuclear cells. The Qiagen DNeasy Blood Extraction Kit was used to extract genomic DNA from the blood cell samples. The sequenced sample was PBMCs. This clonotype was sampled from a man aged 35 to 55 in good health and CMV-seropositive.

The CDR3 region has the sequence CASSRTGGSSYEQYF. The bases read TGTGCCAGCAGCCGGACAGGGGGATCCTCCTACGAGCAGTACTTC. This receptor chain uses TRBV9 and TRBJ2-7; 10 bases in the middle match TRBD1. The CDR3, cysteine through phenylalanine, is 15 amino acids long. Of the read, only the CDR3 DNA is kept; its 45 bases are in frame from base 1. The germline V gene supplies CDR1 SGDLS and CDR2 YYNGEE. Compared with germline, V lacks 4 bases and J lacks 0 bases; bases without a gene match: 4.